The clone carrying this T cell receptor beta chain appeared a few times. Using RNA transcripts as the source, TCR beta CDR3 regions were amplified. The HTBI primer set drove a first-round RT-PCR of the TCR CDR3. TCRdb re-called the multiplex PCR reads through MiXCR, storing one row per CDR3 protein. The sample lists approximately 710,000 distinct CDR3 sequences, 17% seen once, with 15% to 19% in the top ten. The record originates from a study of T cells in Graves' hyperthyroidism and ophthalmopathy. Germline values: CDR1 SGHRS, CDR2 YFSETQ. The V gene end was trimmed by 4 bases and the J gene end by 2 bases; junction bases not matched to a gene: 5. The CDR3 has 15 residues.

The TCR comes from a man in his fifties with Graves' hyperthyroidism. This sequence joins TRBV5-1 and TRBJ1-4, with 7 positions matching TRBD1. The sequenced material came from blood. CDR3 sequence reads: CASSLDRDTNEKLFF. CDR3 bases: TGCGCCAGCAGCCTCGACAGGGACACTAATGAAAAACTGTTTTTT.